The rows below give T cell receptor beta chains drawn from one sample of a study of chemoradiotherapy in HPV16-positive cancers. Libraries were prepared by immunoSEQ multiplex PCR; TCRdb keeps only in-frame clonotypes and omits some of them. The sample holds 9,400 or so clones, around four fifths seen once. This specimen was collected from a patient who underwent chemoradiotherapy. Receptors were obtained from a human donor with HPV-associated anogenital cancer. Each CDR3 is given with its conserved first and last residue. Fields, in order: J gene, V gene, CDR3 protein.

TRBJ2-2	TRBV2	CASSEARNTGELFF
TRBJ1-2	TRBV9	CASKNSGTSNYGYTF
TRBJ1-1	TRBV6-5	CASSPGPGTEAFF
TRBJ2-7	TRBV21-1	CASSSSYEQYF
TRBJ2-2	TRBV7-3	CASSDRENTGELFF
TRBJ1-5	TRBV2	CASSEDRHQPQHF
TRBJ2-5	TRBV15	CATSRGYEETQYF
TRBJ1-2	TRBV27	CASRTDRDYGYTF
TRBJ1-5	TRBV5-1	CASSPGSGQPQHF
TRBJ2-5	TRBV5-1	CASSLELAGGSWGTQYF
TRBJ2-1	TRBV11-3	CASSLATAGEGLDEQFF
TRBJ1-2	TRBV2	CASSFPLDRESYGYTF
TRBJ2-7	TRBV2	CASNRDGPYEQYF
TRBJ2-3	TRBV6-4	CASSEGGSATDTQYF
TRBJ2-7	TRBV6-5	CASTQGLTYEQYF
TRBJ2-5	TRBV6-1	CASSTQETQYF
TRBJ2-5	TRBV5-6	CASSLGDGGETQYF
TRBJ2-7	TRBV7-8	CASSLGRRKSGREQYF
TRBJ1-1	TRBV7-3	CASSLGTGFEAFF
TRBJ2-2	TRBV4-3	CASSQGTTNTGELLF
TRBJ2-2	TRBV13	CASSYGTGELFF
TRBJ1-6	TRBV15	CATSRGQGGSPLHF
TRBJ2-5	TRBV5-4	CASSISGGETQYF
TRBJ2-1	TRBV6-1	CASSGLSGGYNEQFF
TRBJ1-5	TRBV27	CASSYGRFNQPQHF
TRBJ2-7	TRBV27	CASSLDRAAYEQYF
TRBJ2-7	TRBV4-1	CASSQELGPYYEQYF
TRBJ2-7	TRBV5-6	CASSATDAYEQYF
TRBJ2-1	TRBV5-1	CASSLLAGSYNEQFF
TRBJ2-3	TRBV6-1	CASSEVPGATDTQYF
TRBJ1-2	TRBV27	CASSSYRTGGQTGYTF
TRBJ1-3	TRBV6-1	CASSGPMDSGNTIYF
TRBJ1-4	TRBV18	CASSQQRATNEKLFF
TRBJ2-4	TRBV6-1	CASSVFPGNIQYF
TRBJ2-5	TRBV5-5	CASSLEWEETQYF
TRBJ2-6	TRBV11-2	CASSPDSTGANVLTF
TRBJ1-5	TRBV6-4	CASSGSGQGKSSNQPQHF
TRBJ2-5	TRBV29-1	CSVEPSSGGGETQYF
TRBJ2-3	TRBV4-3	CASSQGRGFTDTQYF
TRBJ1-4	TRBV7-8	CASSSSGGLYEKLFF
TRBJ1-5	TRBV4-1	CASSQARTGGDNQPQHF
TRBJ2-7	TRBV6-6	CASSLGLGLSYEQYF